One sample yielded the 22 T cell receptor beta chains listed below, sequenced in a study of T cell responses to AZD1222 COVID-19 vaccine. TCRdb keeps only in-frame clones here, not all; method: immunoSEQ multiplex PCR. The sample has over 85,000 clones, 80% to 95% seen once. The sequenced sample was peripheral blood, obtained on day 0 of AZD1222 vaccination. The source of these receptors is an adult in good health.

This clone has just one count. The genes are TRBV7-8 and TRBJ1-3; the D is unclear. V was shortened by 2 bases and J by 1 base, with 6 bases between the two germline ends. This CDR3 has 14 residues. Looked up from germline, CDR1 is SGHVS and CDR2 is FQNEAQ. The CDR3 coding sequence is TGTGCCAGCAGCTTAATCCCTTCTGGAAACACCATATATTTT. Translating gives CASSLIPSGNTIYF.

J is TRBJ2-1 and V is TRBV18; D perhaps matches TRBD1 (6 bases). Germline CDR1 and CDR2: KGHSH and LQKENI. V was trimmed by 0 bases and J by 9 bases, leaving 15 bases between them. The CDR3 loop spans 15 amino acids. CDR3 sequence (DNA): TGTGCCAGCTCACCACCGGGCCAGGGGCATGGTGAGCAGTTCTTC. Its protein product is CASSPPGQGHGEQFF.

This chain joins TRBV5-4 and TRBJ2-1, with 12 bases that match TRBD2. CDR1 is SGHNT, CDR2 YYREEE, per germline (reference sequence). V lost 0 bases, J lost 5 bases, and 0 bases stayed unmatched. This CDR3 has 15 residues. The CDR3 is CASSLGLAGDNEQFF. The CDR3 coding sequence is TGTGCCAGCAGCTTGGGACTAGCGGGGGACAATGAGCAGTTCTTC.

This clone was recorded once. The rearrangement joins TRBV28 to TRBJ2-7, with D possibly being TRBD1 or TRBD2 (5 bases each). Looked up from germline, CDR1 is MDHEN and CDR2 is SYDVKM. V was cut by 2 bases and J by 7 bases, with 12 bases left in between. The CDR3 spans 13 residues. The CDR3 reads CASSLGGYREQYF. The DNA of the CDR3 is TGTGCCAGCAGTTTAGGGGGTTATCGAGAGCAGTACTTC.

The chain carries TRBV6-5 and TRBJ1-1; 7 bases fit TRBD1. The CDR3 runs 15 residues. Germline loops: CDR1 MNHEY, CDR2 SVGAGI. V dropped 7 bases and J dropped 4; count of bases not matched to a gene: 12. For the CDR3, the DNA is TGTGCCAGCACCGAAGGGGGCAGACTTGGCACTGAAGCTTTCTTT. This codes for CASTEGGRLGTEAFF.

The chain carries TRBV30 and TRBJ2-7; 8 positions agree with TRBD2. V lost 2 bases and J lost 6; bases outside the gene matches: 9. Germline CDR1 and CDR2: GTSNPN and SVGIG (reference sequence). This CDR3 has 14 residues. The CDR3 is CAWSRGGGLSEQYF. CDR3 bases: TGTGCCTGGAGTAGAGGCGGGGGGCTCTCCGAGCAGTACTTC. The whole variable domain, remainder taken from reference TRBV30 and TRBJ2-7, is SQTIHQWPATLVQPVGSPLSLECTVEGTSNPNLYWYRQAAGRGLQLLFYSVGIGQISSEVPQNLSASRPQDRQFILSSKKLLLSDSGFYLCAWSRGGGLSEQYFGPGTRLTVT.

The chain has TRBV7-2 and TRBJ2-7; D tentatively reads TRBD1 or TRBD2 (7 bases each). Germline values: CDR1 SGHTA, CDR2 FQGNSA. The CDR3 totals 15 residues. The germline V and J ends were trimmed by 5 bases and 10 bases, with 24 bases remaining between them. The CDR3 sequence: CASSPGSGGGFGQYF. The CDR3 coding sequence is TGTGCCAGCAGCCCAGGTTCAGGGGGAGGGTTCGGTCAGTACTTC.

This chain uses TRBV24-1 with TRBJ2-1, with 9 bases lining up with TRBD1. This CDR3 is 16 amino acids long. Germline CDR1 reads KGHDR; CDR2 reads SFDVKD. The V gene end was trimmed by 6 bases and the J gene end by 3 bases; junction bases not matched to a gene: 8. CDR3 loop: CATSSKGQGFYNEQFF. The CDR3 DNA is TGTGCCACCAGTTCTAAAGGACAGGGGTTCTACAATGAGCAGTTCTTC.

The rearrangement joins TRBV7-9 to TRBJ1-4; 10 bases are shared with TRBD1. J gave up 2 bases and V 5 bases, and 8 bases lay outside the gene matches. The CDR3 extends over 17 amino acids. Looked up from germline, CDR1 is SEHNR and CDR2 is FQNEAQ (reference sequence). The CDR3 DNA is TGTGCCAGCAGCCGCCGGGACAGGGGTGCGACTAATGAAAAACTGTTTTTT. Amino acids: CASSRRDRGATNEKLFF.

This chain connects TRBV11-2 to TRBJ2-4; D tentatively fits TRBD1 or TRBD2 (6 bases each). This CDR3 spans 14 amino acids. Per the germline V gene, CDR1 is SGHAT and CDR2 is FQNNGV. V lost 7 bases to trimming and J lost 7 bases, with 17 bases between them. CDR3 DNA sequence: TGTGCCAGCACCCTCCCGGGGGCCGAGAACATTCAGTACTTC. Its protein product is CASTLPGAENIQYF.

This clone was found a few times. The chain joins TRBV11-2 to TRBJ2-7; D is uncertain. The germline V gene encodes CDR1 SGHAT and CDR2 FQNNGV. Trimming pared 1 base from V and 2 bases from J, leaving 12 bases between. The CDR3 spans 15 residues. CDR3 nucleotide sequence: TGTGCCAGCAGCTTAGTTCGAGGACGGACCTACGAGCAGTACTTC. The encoded protein is CASSLVRGRTYEQYF.

The V gene is TRBV19, the J gene TRBJ1-1; D ambiguous. CDR1 is LNHDA and CDR2 is SQIVND in the germline V gene (reference sequence). The CDR3 is made up of 12 amino acids. V dropped 5 bases and J dropped 1 base, with 5 bases sitting between them. The CDR3 sequence: CASSPTNTEAFF. The CDR3 DNA is TGTGCCAGTAGTCCCACGAACACTGAAGCTTTCTTT.

The CDR3 sequence: CASSTGTVNTF. CDR3 nucleotides: TGTGCCAGCAGCACCGGGACAGTTAACACCTTC. The V and J genes are TRBV6-2 or TRBV6-3 and TRBJ1-2, with 7 bases fitting TRBD1. The ends lost 6 bases at V and 12 bases at J; junction bases unmatched: 7. Germline assignment: CDR1 MNHEY and CDR2 SVGEGT. This CDR3 is built from 11 residues.

This clone showed up just once. This chain joins TRBV15 and TRBJ1-1; perhaps TRBD1 as D (6 bases). The germline V gene encodes CDR1 LNHNV and CDR2 YYDKDF (reference sequence). The CDR3 totals 13 residues. Trimming left V 5 bases short and J 5 bases short, with 12 bases between. The CDR3 is CATSRIQGTEAFF. The CDR3 coding sequence is TGTGCCACCAGCCGAATACAGGGAACTGAAGCTTTCTTT.

V is TRBV6-5 and J is TRBJ2-3, with 11 bases matching TRBD2. The J segment lost 4 bases and the V segment lost 6 bases, leaving 6 bases of the junction unmatched. Germline V gene lookup returns CDR1 MNHEY and CDR2 SVGAGI. This CDR3 has 15 residues. The CDR3 coding sequence is TGTGCCAGCAGAATAGCGGGGGGGCAAGCAGATACGCAGTATTTT. Its translation is CASRIAGGQADTQYF.

The chain recombines TRBV7-8 with TRBJ2-7; 9 bases fit TRBD1. This CDR3 has 17 amino acids. J lost 6 bases, V lost 2 bases, and 14 bases had no gene match. Germline CDR1 and CDR2: SGHVS and FQNEAQ. CDR3 bases: TGTGCCAGCAGCTTATCCGATATCCGGGACAGGGTTTCCGAGCAGTACTTC. Translated: CASSLSDIRDRVSEQYF.

The rearrangement joins TRBV2 to TRBJ1-4, with TRBD1 matching over 10 bases. CDR3 length: 15 amino acids. Germline values: CDR1 SNHLY, CDR2 FYNNEI. Trimming removed 6 bases from V and 8 bases from J; junction bases left unmatched: 9. CDR3 sequence (DNA): TGTGCCAGCAGATTAACCGGGACAGGGGAAGAAAAACTGTTTTTT. It specifies CASRLTGTGEEKLFF. Full variable domain (missing parts from reference TRBV2 and TRBJ1-4): EPEVTQTPSHQVTQMGQEVILRCVPISNHLYFYWYRQILGQKVEFLVSFYNNEISEKSEIFDDQFSVERPDGSNFTLKIRSTKLEDSAMYFCASRLTGTGEEKLFFGSGTQLSVL.

The chain combines TRBV3-1 (or the pseudogene TRBV3-2) with TRBJ1-3; D gene ambiguous. The V gene lost 4 bases and the J gene lost 0 bases, with 7 bases spanning the gap. This CDR3 comprises 14 residues. Per germline, CDR1 LGHDT and CDR2 YNNKEL (reference sequence). CDR3 bases: TGTGCCAGCAGCCTTAGGAGCTCTGGAAACACCATATATTTT. Residues: CASSLRSSGNTIYF.

This chain connects TRBV19 to TRBJ2-5, with 8 bases aligning to TRBD1. Trimming cost V 4 bases and J 3 bases; bases outside gene matches: 1. The CDR3 spans 13 residues. Germline CDR1 and CDR2: LNHDA and SQIVND (reference sequence). CDR3 sequence (DNA): TGTGCCAGTAGTACGGACAGGGAAGAGACCCAGTACTTC. This encodes CASSTDREETQYF.

The chain recombines TRBV28 with TRBJ1-1, with 7 bases matching TRBD1. J lost 1 base, V lost 7 bases, and 9 bases had no gene match. The CDR3 is made up of 15 amino acids. CDR1 is MDHEN, CDR2 SYDVKM, per germline. This CDR3 reads CASNSGTASNTEAFF. CDR3 DNA: TGTGCCAGCAATTCCGGGACAGCATCGAACACTGAAGCTTTCTTT. Combining the CDR3 with reference TRBV28 and TRBJ1-1 gives the whole variable domain DVKVTQSSRYLVKRTGEKVFLECVQDMDHENMFWYRQDPGLGLRLIYFSYDVKMKEKGDIPEGYSVSREKKERFSLILESASTNQTSMYLCASNSGTASNTEAFFGQGTRLTVV.

The chain combines TRBV6-5 with TRBJ1-6; D perhaps matches TRBD1 (5 bases). This CDR3 has 15 amino acids. The germline V gene encodes CDR1 MNHEY and CDR2 SVGAGI. With 7 bases removed from V and 6 bases from J, the gap between germline ends came to 16 bases. The CDR3 coding sequence is TGTGCCAGCATTCCTCCGGACATTGGTAATTCACCCCTCCACTTT. It codes for CASIPPDIGNSPLHF.

The chain links TRBV5-1 to TRBJ2-1; D might be TRBD1 (6 bases). V lost 0 bases to trimming and J lost 4 bases, with 11 bases between them. The V gene's germline CDR1 is SGHRS and CDR2 YFSETQ. The CDR3 consists of 15 residues. This CDR3 is CASSLDGGYYNEQFF. The CDR3 bases are TGCGCCAGCAGCTTGGATGGGGGCTATTACAATGAGCAGTTCTTC.